These T cell receptor beta chains were read from a single sample in a study of blood T cell repertoires in COVID-19. The data were produced by immunoSEQ multiplex PCR, yet TCRdb's version contains in-frame clones alone and is incomplete. There are 250,000 to 350,000 clones in the sample; 89% occur only once, and under 15% lies in the top ten. The sequenced material came from peripheral blood. These receptors were taken from a woman aged 60-75 years with acute or convalescent COVID-19. Both conserved end residues are part of each CDR3. A D gene is named only where the DNA matches it firmly. Expanded clones get a size class; other rows say once, few or many, or leave the size out.

cdr3_nt,cdr3_aa,v_call,clone_size,j_call,d_call
TGCGCCAGCAGCCCGGGACTCCTGAGCTCCTACAATGAGCAGTTCTTC,CASSPGLLSSYNEQFF,TRBV5-1,.,TRBJ2-1,.
TGTGCCAGCTCGACGGGATGGAACACTGAAGCTTTCTTT,CASSTGWNTEAFF,TRBV28,.,TRBJ1-1,.
TGTGCCAGCAGCTCCTGGCCCCCCGGACAGTCAGCCTACGAGCAGTACTTC,CASSSWPPGQSAYEQYF,TRBV7-6,once,TRBJ2-7,.
TGTGCCAGCACCCTTGAACTAGCGGCGGGGGAGCAGTACTTC,CASTLELAAGEQYF,TRBV7-9,.,TRBJ2-7,TRBD2
TGTGCCAGCAGTCCGACAGGTCTTCCAGCCTATGGCTACACCTTC,CASSPTGLPAYGYTF,TRBV2,.,TRBJ1-2,.
TGTGCCAGCATGGGGTCAGGGGTTACGCATGGCTACACCTTC,CASMGSGVTHGYTF,TRBV9,.,TRBJ1-2,.
TGTGCCAGCTCACGTGAGGAAAAGAACACTGAAGCTTTCTTT,CASSREEKNTEAFF,TRBV18,once,TRBJ1-1,.
TGTGCCAGCAGCTTAACAGGGGGGGGTGGCTACACCTTC,CASSLTGGGGYTF,TRBV7-2,.,TRBJ1-2,TRBD1
TGTGCCAGCAGTGCGACAGGGGGCGCGGGTCAGCCCCAGCATTTT,CASSATGGAGQPQHF,TRBV2,.,TRBJ1-5,TRBD1
TGTGCCAGCAGCTTGAGGGGGCGGCACACCGGGGAGCTGTTTTTT,CASSLRGRHTGELFF,TRBV5-6,.,TRBJ2-2,TRBD1
TGTGCCAGCAGTTCACCGAGCTCTGGAAACACCATATATTTT,CASSSPSSGNTIYF,TRBV28,.,TRBJ1-3,.
TGTGCCATCAACGCGGCTGCGGGAAACACTGAAGCTTTCTTT,CAINAAAGNTEAFF,TRBV10-3,.,TRBJ1-1,.
TGCGCCAGCAGCTTGGAGCCGACAGGGAAGTACGAGCAGTACTTC,CASSLEPTGKYEQYF,TRBV5-1,.,TRBJ2-7,TRBD1
TGTGCCAGCAGCAGAGATGGCGGGCCTGCAGATACGCAGTATTTT,CASSRDGGPADTQYF,TRBV7-9,.,TRBJ2-3,.
TGCGCCAGCAGCTTGCGGGGAAGCTATGGCTACACCTTC,CASSLRGSYGYTF,TRBV5-1,once,TRBJ1-2,.
TGTGCCAGCAGTCCCTGGGACAGCTATGGCTACACCTTC,CASSPWDSYGYTF,TRBV28,.,TRBJ1-2,TRBD1
TGTGCCAGCAGCTTAGCCGGGGGATCCTCCTACGAGCAGTACTTC,CASSLAGGSSYEQYF,TRBV7-3,.,TRBJ2-7,.
TGTGCCAGTATCGATAGCGGGAGAGCAGGTAATGAGCAGTTCTTC,CASIDSGRAGNEQFF,TRBV19,.,TRBJ2-1,TRBD2
TGTGCCACCGTGATTCGACAGGGGGCCACAGATACGCAGTATTTT,CATVIRQGATDTQYF,TRBV16,once,TRBJ2-3,TRBD1
TGTGCCAGCAGCCTCCCGTCATCTACAGGGGGCATTCGGGGCTACACCTTC,CASSLPSSTGGIRGYTF,TRBV2,.,TRBJ1-2,TRBD1
TGTGCCACCAGTGATACGACTAGCGGGAGGGCCACCGTTATTAAGGGCCAGTACTTC,CATSDTTSGRATVIKGQYF,TRBV24-1,once,TRBJ2-5,TRBD2
TGTGCCAGCTCAAAGGCAGGGAAGGATTCGGAGACCCAGTACTTC,CASSKAGKDSETQYF,TRBV18,.,TRBJ2-5,.
TGTGCCAGCAGCTCGGACAGGGCACCCAATCAGCCCCAGCATTTT,CASSSDRAPNQPQHF,TRBV6-5,.,TRBJ1-5,TRBD1
TGTGCCAGCAGAGAACGGGCCGGTGTGCAGGGCCAGCCCCAGCATTTT,CASRERAGVQGQPQHF,TRBV2,.,TRBJ1-5,.
TGTGCCAGCTCAGACGGACAGGAGGGAAAACTGTTTTTT,CASSDGQEGKLFF,TRBV18,.,TRBJ1-4,TRBD1
TGTGCCAGCACCCTAAAGGAGAGGGAGGGCCCTCCTGGCACAGATACGCAGTATTTT,CASTLKEREGPPGTDTQYF,TRBV2,.,TRBJ2-3,TRBD2
TGCGCCAGCAGCCTAGGACAGGGGGCTAGTTCTGAAAAACTGTTTTTT,CASSLGQGASSEKLFF,TRBV5-1,.,TRBJ1-4,TRBD1
TGTGCCAGCAGCCAACGGGTGACTGAAGCTTTCTTT,CASSQRVTEAFF,TRBV7-2,.,TRBJ1-1,.
TGTGCCAGCAGTTTATCGATTAATTTCGGGAGCGGTTACGAGCAGTACTTC,CASSLSINFGSGYEQYF,TRBV28,.,TRBJ2-7,.
TGTGCCAGCAGCCAAGAAGACAGGGAGTATAACTATGGCTACACCTTC,CASSQEDREYNYGYTF,TRBV4-2,.,TRBJ1-2,TRBD1
TGTGCCAGCAGTCTAGGCCCCAATCAGCCCCAGCATTTT,CASSLGPNQPQHF,TRBV6-5,.,TRBJ1-5,.
TGTGCCAGTATGGACAGCGAGGCCAATCAGCCCCAGCATTTT,CASMDSEANQPQHF,TRBV19,.,TRBJ1-5,.
TGTGCCAGCAGTACGCAGGGCCATCAGCCCCAGCATTTT,CASSTQGHQPQHF,TRBV28,once,TRBJ1-5,.
TGTGCCAGCAGCTTGTCGGGCGAGCAGTACTTC,CASSLSGEQYF,TRBV5-4,.,TRBJ2-7,.
TGTGCCAGCAGCCGGGGCGGGGCTGGAATCCAAGAGACCCAGTACTTC,CASSRGGAGIQETQYF,TRBV9,.,TRBJ2-5,.
TGTGCCAGCAGTTTATCGATAGGACTAGGCGCTGGGGCCAACGTCCTGACTTTC,CASSLSIGLGAGANVLTF,TRBV27,.,TRBJ2-6,TRBD2
TGCGCCAGCAGCTCCACAGGGGGAGGGCAGCCCCAGCATTTT,CASSSTGGGQPQHF,TRBV5-1,.,TRBJ1-5,TRBD1
TGCGCCAGCAGCCCCTGGGGCGCGAGCACAGATACGCAGTATTTT,CASSPWGASTDTQYF,TRBV10-2,.,TRBJ2-3,.
TGTGCCATCAGTCTTGACAGGGCCCTCACCGGGGAGCTGTTTTTT,CAISLDRALTGELFF,TRBV10-3,.,TRBJ2-2,TRBD1
TGTGCCAGCTCACCCGCGGGGGGGGGCCGTAATTCACCCCTCCACTTT,CASSPAGGGRNSPLHF,TRBV18,.,TRBJ1-6,.
TGTGCCATCAGTGAGTCGATTAGGCCCGTTCGTCCGTCAGGGCCGTTCACAGATACGCAGTATTTT,CAISESIRPVRPSGPFTDTQYF,TRBV10-3,.,TRBJ2-3,.
TGTGCCAGCAGCCCTCCGGGCTATAATTCACCCCTCCACTTT,CASSPPGYNSPLHF,TRBV6-6,.,TRBJ1-6,.
TGCAGCGTTGAAGAGTCCAGGGGATACGACACCGGGGAGCTGTTTTTT,CSVEESRGYDTGELFF,TRBV29-1,.,TRBJ2-2,.
TGTGCCAGCAGCTCGTGGGAGACCTACGAGCAGTACTTC,CASSSWETYEQYF,TRBV5-5,.,TRBJ2-7,.
TGTGCCAGCATCGGGAGCCACAACACTGAAGCTTTCTTT,CASIGSHNTEAFF,TRBV12-3/TRBV12-4,once,TRBJ1-1,.
TGTGCCAGCAGTTTTAGCGGGAGGGCTGGGGCCAACGTCCTGACTTTC,CASSFSGRAGANVLTF,TRBV28,.,TRBJ2-6,TRBD2
TGTGCCAGCAGTTTACCCAGGGGGCTATCGAACACTGAAGCTTTCTTT,CASSLPRGLSNTEAFF,TRBV28,.,TRBJ1-1,TRBD1
TGTGCCAGCTCACCAACTTCCTTGGACTCCAAAACATCGAATGAGCAGTTCTTC,CASSPTSLDSKTSNEQFF,TRBV18,.,TRBJ2-1,.
TGTGCCAGCAGCCGGACAGGGGGCTCCGGAGCTTTCTTT,CASSRTGGSGAFF,TRBV6-2/TRBV6-3,.,TRBJ1-1,TRBD1
TGTGCCAGCAGCTCAAATTACAGGGCTTTGAGCGAAAAACTGTTTTTT,CASSSNYRALSEKLFF,TRBV5-5,.,TRBJ1-4,.
TGTGCCAGCAGCCTGACTAGCGGGACCTACAATGAGCAGTTCTTC,CASSLTSGTYNEQFF,TRBV9,.,TRBJ2-1,TRBD2
TGTGCCACCAGCAGAGTAGGCGGGGTCAATGAGCAGTTCTTC,CATSRVGGVNEQFF,TRBV15,.,TRBJ2-1,.